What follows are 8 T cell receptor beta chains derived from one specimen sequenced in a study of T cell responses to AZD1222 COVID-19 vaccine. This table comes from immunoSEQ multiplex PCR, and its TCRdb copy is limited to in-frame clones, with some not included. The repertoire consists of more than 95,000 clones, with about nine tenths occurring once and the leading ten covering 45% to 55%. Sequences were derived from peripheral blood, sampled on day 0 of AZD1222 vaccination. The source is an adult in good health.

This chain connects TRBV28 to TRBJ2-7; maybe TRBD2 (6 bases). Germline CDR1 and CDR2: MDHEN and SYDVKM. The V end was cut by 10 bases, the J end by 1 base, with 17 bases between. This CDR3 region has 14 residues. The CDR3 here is CATRGGGGSYEQYF. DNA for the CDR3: TGTGCCACTCGGGGAGGTGGTGGATCCTACGAGCAGTACTTC.

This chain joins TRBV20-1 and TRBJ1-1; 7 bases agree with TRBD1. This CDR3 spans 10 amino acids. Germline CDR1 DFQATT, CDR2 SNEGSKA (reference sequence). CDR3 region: CSPDRERAFF. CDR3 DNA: TGCAGCCCCGACAGGGAGAGGGCTTTCTTT.

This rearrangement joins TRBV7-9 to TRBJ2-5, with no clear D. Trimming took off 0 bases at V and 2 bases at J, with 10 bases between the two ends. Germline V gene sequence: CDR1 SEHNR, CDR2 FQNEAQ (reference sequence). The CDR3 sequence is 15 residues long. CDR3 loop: CASSLAPGPQETQYF. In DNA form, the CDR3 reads TGTGCCAGCAGCTTAGCCCCGGGCCCTCAAGAGACCCAGTACTTC.

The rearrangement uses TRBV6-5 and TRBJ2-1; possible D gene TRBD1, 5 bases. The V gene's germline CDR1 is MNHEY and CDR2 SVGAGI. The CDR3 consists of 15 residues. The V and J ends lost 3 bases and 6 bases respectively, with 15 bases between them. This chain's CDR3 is CASSYSATQGNEQFF. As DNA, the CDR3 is TGTGCCAGCAGTTATTCGGCTACGCAGGGCAATGAGCAGTTCTTC.

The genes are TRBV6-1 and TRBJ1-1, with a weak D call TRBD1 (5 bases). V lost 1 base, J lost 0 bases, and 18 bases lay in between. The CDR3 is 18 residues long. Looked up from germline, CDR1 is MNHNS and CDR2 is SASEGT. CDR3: CASSEVAAGRWMNTEAFF. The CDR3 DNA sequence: TGTGCCAGCAGTGAAGTGGCTGCAGGGCGGTGGATGAACACTGAAGCTTTCTTT.

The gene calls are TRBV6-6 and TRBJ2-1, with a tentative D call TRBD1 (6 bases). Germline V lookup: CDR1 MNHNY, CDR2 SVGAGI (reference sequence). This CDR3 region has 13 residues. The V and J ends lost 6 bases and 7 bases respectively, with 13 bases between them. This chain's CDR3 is CASSPRTVNEQFF. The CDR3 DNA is TGTGCCAGCAGCCCCCGGACAGTTAATGAGCAGTTCTTC.

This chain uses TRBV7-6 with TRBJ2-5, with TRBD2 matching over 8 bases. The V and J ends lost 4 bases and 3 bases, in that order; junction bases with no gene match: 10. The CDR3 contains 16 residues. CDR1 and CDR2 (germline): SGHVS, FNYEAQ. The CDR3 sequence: CASSSRMSSGKETQYF. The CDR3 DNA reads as TGTGCCAGCAGCTCCAGAATGAGTAGCGGGAAAGAGACCCAGTACTTC.

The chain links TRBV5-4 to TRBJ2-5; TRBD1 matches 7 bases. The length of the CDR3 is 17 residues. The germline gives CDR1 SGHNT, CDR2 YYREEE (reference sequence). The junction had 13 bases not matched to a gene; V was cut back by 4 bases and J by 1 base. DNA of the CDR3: TGTGCCAGCAGCGCTACAGTTGACAGGGCTATCCAAGAGACCCAGTACTTC. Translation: CASSATVDRAIQETQYF.